This T cell receptor beta chain was observed in a study of T cell changes during pregnancy in multiple sclerosis. Profiling relied on immunoSEQ multiplex PCR, and the TCRdb table lists in-frame clones only, not all of them. The sample comprises 30,000 or so clones, roughly 89% of which are singletons, and 3% to 4% rests with the top ten. Germline assignment: CDR1 SGHTA and CDR2 FQGNSA. The CDR3 loop spans 17 amino acids. J gave up 7 bases and V 5 bases, and 13 bases lay outside the gene matches. The material sequenced was CD8+ T cells from peripheral blood mononuclear cells, taken in the second trimester of pregnancy. The V and J genes are TRBV7-2 and TRBJ1-6, with 8 nucleotides matching TRBD1. This sequence originates from a female donor in good health, enrolled as a control in a pregnancy study. The CDR3 protein is CASSIGQGVLGNSPLHF. For the CDR3, the DNA is TGTGCCAGCAGCATTGGACAGGGAGTTTTGGGAAATTCACCCCTCCACTTT.